Here is one T cell receptor beta chain with its context. This clonotype turned up a few times. The target of this receptor is not known. Per-base quality was not reported, and no clone a single base away is much larger than it. The sample is drawn from a study of T-cell reconstitution after alpha-beta-depleted transplantation in children (dated by TCRdb to between 2015 and 2016). Regarding the complete study: Using TCR repertoire profiling, the study followed T-cell immune reconstitution in a quantitative way in children after TCRalphabeta/CD19-depleted allogeneic hematopoietic cell transplantation. The investigation overall reported the following: Over the following months the frequencies of hyperexpanded clones went down, and after one year T-cell counts and TCRbeta diversity were mostly credited to newly produced T cells. About two months after transplant, the apparently early recovery of alphabetaT-cell counts reportedly depended on just several hundred clones that had expanded rapidly and came from non-depleted graft cells. In some patients, the high TCRbeta diversity seen at day 60 was put down to recipient T cells and intrathymic progenitors that had survived conditioning.

Receptor amplification or capture employed PCR. The sequencer listed for this sample is Illumina HiSeq 2500. To normalize quantification of the TCRbeta repertoire, the TCR libraries were built with molecular barcoding that relied on unique molecular identifiers. Using fastp at Q25 and MiXCR, TCRdb reprocessed the public reads and kept productive beta chains. Rows matching on CDR3 protein sequence are summarized as one entry with the most common DNA and genes. The sample includes about 830,000 distinct CDR3 sequences, with approximately 15% observed a single time. Approximately 5% of the sample is in the top ten clones. V loses 5 bases of germline sequence and J loses 6 bases, and the interval between the two ends is 13 bases. Per the germline V gene (reference sequence), LNHDA is the CDR1 and SQIVND is the CDR2. Counted from cysteine to phenylalanine, this CDR3 has 13 amino acids. Kept here is only the CDR3 DNA, which spans 39 bases and is read in frame from base 1.

What this sample's treatment or condition label stands for: allogeneic hematopoietic cell transplantation with graft depleted of TCRalphabeta T cells and CD19 B cells. Transplant recipients were children who received TCRalphabeta/CD19-depleted allogeneic hematopoietic cell grafts. The rearranged segments are TRBV19 and TRBJ1-2, and perhaps TRBD1 as D gene, on 6 matching bases. The sequencing used PBMCs, mostly from graft donor cells, collected 360 days after TCRalphabeta/CD19-depleted stem cell transplant. This TCR was recovered from a male patient aged 5 to 17 who had a stem cell transplant for acute lymphoblastic leukemia, so the T cells may come from the graft donor. The CDR3 here reads CASSPGRGNGYTF. Here is the DNA: TGTGCCAGTAGTCCAGGCAGGGGAAATGGCTACACCTTC.